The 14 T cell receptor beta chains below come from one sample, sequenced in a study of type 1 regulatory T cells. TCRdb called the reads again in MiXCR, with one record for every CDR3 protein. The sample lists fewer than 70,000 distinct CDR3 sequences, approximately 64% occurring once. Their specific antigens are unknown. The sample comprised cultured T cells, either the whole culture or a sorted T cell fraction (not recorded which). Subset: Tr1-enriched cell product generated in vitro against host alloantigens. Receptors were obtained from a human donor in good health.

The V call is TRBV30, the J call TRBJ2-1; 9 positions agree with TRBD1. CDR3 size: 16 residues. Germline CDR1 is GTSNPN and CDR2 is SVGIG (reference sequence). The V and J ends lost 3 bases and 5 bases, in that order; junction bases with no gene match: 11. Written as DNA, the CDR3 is TGTGCCTGGAGCCCCAAGGGGGGACAGGGCAACAATGAGCAGTTCTTC. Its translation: CAWSPKGGQGNNEQFF.

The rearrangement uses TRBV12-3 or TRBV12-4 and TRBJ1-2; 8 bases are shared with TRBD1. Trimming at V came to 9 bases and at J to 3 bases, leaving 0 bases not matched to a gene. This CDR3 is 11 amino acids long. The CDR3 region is CARGQDYGYTF. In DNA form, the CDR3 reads TGTGCCAGGGGACAGGACTATGGCTACACCTTC.

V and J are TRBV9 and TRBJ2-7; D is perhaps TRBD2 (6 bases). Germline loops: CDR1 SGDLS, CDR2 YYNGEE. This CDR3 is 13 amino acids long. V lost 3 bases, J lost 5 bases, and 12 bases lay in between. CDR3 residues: CASSAGPGDEQYF. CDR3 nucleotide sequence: TGTGCCAGCAGCGCCGGGCCGGGGGACGAGCAGTACTTC.

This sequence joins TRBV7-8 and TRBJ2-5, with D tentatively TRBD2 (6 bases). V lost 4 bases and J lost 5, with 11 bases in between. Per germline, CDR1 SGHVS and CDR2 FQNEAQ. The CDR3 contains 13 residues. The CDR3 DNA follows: TGTGCCAGCAGCTATGCTAGCGCGGAGACCCAGTACTTC. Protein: CASSYASAETQYF.

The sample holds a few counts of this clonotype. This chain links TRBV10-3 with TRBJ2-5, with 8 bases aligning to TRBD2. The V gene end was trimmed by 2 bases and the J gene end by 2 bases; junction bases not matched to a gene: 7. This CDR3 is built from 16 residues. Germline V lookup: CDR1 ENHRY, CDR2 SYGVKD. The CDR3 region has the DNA TGTGCCATCAGTGAGGGGCGGGAGGCGGGTCAAGAGACCCAGTACTTC. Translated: CAISEGREAGQETQYF.

The CDR3 DNA reads as TGTGCCAGCAGAGGGACTAGCGGACTGGGCGGGGAGCTGTTTTTT. Its translation is CASRGTSGLGGELFF. The V gene is TRBV2, the J gene TRBJ2-2, with 11 bases lining up with TRBD2. This CDR3 is 15 amino acids long. V shed 6 bases, J shed 7 bases, and the junction held 7 bases outside the gene matches. Per germline, CDR1 SNHLY and CDR2 FYNNEI.

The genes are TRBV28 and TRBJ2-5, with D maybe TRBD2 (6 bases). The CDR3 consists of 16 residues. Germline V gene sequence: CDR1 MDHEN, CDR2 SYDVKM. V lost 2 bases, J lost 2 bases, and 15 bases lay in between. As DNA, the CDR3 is TGTGCCAGCAGTTTAGCCTGGGCGGGATCTCAAGAGACCCAGTACTTC. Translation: CASSLAWAGSQETQYF.

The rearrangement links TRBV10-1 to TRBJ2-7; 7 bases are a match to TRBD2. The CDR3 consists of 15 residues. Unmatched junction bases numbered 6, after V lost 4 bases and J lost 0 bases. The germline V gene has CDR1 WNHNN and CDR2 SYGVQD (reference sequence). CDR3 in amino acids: CASSGLGGSSYEQYF. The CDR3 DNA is TGCGCCAGCAGTGGTCTAGGCGGGAGCTCCTACGAGCAGTACTTC.

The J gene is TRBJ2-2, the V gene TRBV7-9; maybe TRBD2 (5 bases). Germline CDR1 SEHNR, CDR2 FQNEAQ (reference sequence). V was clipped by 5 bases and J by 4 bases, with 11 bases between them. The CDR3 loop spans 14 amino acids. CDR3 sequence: CASSLGVTTGELFF. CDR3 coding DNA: TGTGCCAGCAGCCTCGGGGTCACCACCGGGGAGCTGTTTTTT.

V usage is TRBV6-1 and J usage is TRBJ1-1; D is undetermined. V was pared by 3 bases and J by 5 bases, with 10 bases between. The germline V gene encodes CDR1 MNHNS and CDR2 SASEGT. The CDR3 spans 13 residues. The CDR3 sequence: CASSETGDTEAFF. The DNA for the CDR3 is TGTGCCAGCAGTGAGACCGGGGATACTGAAGCTTTCTTT.

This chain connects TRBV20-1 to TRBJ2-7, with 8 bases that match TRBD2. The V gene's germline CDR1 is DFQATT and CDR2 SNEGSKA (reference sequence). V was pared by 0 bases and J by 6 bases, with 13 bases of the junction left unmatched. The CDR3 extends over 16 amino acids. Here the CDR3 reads CSARDVGTGGPGEQYF. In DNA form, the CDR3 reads TGCAGTGCTAGAGACGTCGGCACGGGAGGGCCCGGCGAGCAGTACTTC.

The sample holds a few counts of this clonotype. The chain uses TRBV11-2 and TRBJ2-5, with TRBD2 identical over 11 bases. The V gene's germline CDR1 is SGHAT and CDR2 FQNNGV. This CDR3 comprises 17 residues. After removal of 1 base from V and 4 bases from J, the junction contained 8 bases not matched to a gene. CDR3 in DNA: TGTGCCAGCAGCTTAGCCCTCCTAGCGGGAGGCCTAGAGACCCAGTACTTC. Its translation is CASSLALLAGGLETQYF.

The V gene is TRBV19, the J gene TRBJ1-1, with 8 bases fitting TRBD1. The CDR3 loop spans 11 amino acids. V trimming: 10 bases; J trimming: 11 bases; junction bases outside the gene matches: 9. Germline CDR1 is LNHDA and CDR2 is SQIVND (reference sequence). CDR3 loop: CATQRTGNAFF. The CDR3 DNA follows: TGTGCCACCCAGAGGACAGGGAACGCTTTCTTT.

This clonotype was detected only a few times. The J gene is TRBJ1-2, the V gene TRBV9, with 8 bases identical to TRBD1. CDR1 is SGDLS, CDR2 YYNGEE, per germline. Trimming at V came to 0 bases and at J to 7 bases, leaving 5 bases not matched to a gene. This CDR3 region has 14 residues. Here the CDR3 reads CASSVDQGAGGYTF. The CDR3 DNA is TGTGCCAGCAGCGTAGATCAGGGGGCGGGTGGCTACACCTTC.